The 5 T cell receptor beta chains below all came from one sample that was sequenced in a study of T cell repertoires in cytomegalovirus infection. One entry per CDR3 protein, called by TCRdb with MiXCR from the reads. Found here are some 480,000 distinct CDR3 sequences, 30% to 40% of them singletons; the top ten hold about a sixth. Their recognized antigens are unknown. The sample consisted of cultured PBMCs, taken from culture after CMV antigen stimulation. These receptors all stem from a human donor in good health (CMV status not recorded). Some clones in this sample may be carry-over from other donors' samples.

The J gene is TRBJ2-7, the V gene TRBV10-2; the match to TRBD2 covers 12 bases. This CDR3 region has 15 residues. The V gene's germline CDR1 is WSHSY and CDR2 SAAADI. V shed 7 bases and J 1 base; nucleotides not matched to a gene: 5. The CDR3 is CASISGTSGSYEQYV. The CDR3, as DNA: TGCGCCAGCATATCCGGGACTAGCGGGTCCTACGAGCAGTACGTC.

J is TRBJ2-6 and V is TRBV18; D may correspond to TRBD1 or TRBD2 (5 bases each). The CDR3 consists of 15 residues. V shed 3 bases and J shed 8 bases, with 14 bases lying between them. The germline V gene has CDR1 KGHSH and CDR2 LQKENI. CDR3 nucleotides: TGTGCCAGCTCACCTGACGGGACGAGGACCAACGTCCTGACTTTC. Its protein product is CASSPDGTRTNVLTF. Together with reference TRBV18 and TRBJ2-6, the CDR3 gives the full variable domain: NAGVMQNPRHLVRRRGQEARLRCSPMKGHSHVYWYRQLPEEGLKFMVYLQKENIIDESGMPKERFSAEFPKEGPSILRIQQVVRGDSAAYFCASSPDGTRTNVLTFGAGSRLTVL.

The rearrangement uses TRBV7-9 and TRBJ1-3; D not resolved. This CDR3 has 17 amino acids. Trimming removed 1 base at V and 0 bases at J, with 13 bases between. Germline lookup yields CDR1 SEHNR and CDR2 FQNEAQ (reference sequence). The CDR3 DNA reads TGTGCCAGCAGCTTAGGCCGGCGGGCTCGCTCTGGAAACACCATATATTTT. This gives the protein CASSLGRRARSGNTIYF. Full variable domain (remainder filled in from reference TRBV7-9 and TRBJ1-3): DTGVSQNPRHKITKRGQNVTFRCDPISEHNRLYWYRQTLGQGPEFLTYFQNEAQLEKSRLLSDRFSAERPKGSFSTLEIQRTEQGDSAMYLCASSLGRRARSGNTIYFGEGSWLTVV.

This clonotype turned up a few times. This sequence joins TRBV12-3 or TRBV12-4 and TRBJ2-1, with 8 bases lining up with TRBD2. J gave up 3 bases and V 5 bases, and 3 bases lay outside the gene matches. The CDR3 is made up of 14 amino acids. The CDR3 bases are TGTGCCAGCAGTACTAGCGGAGACTACAATGAGCAGTTCTTC. Residues: CASSTSGDYNEQFF.

This clonotype was picked up a small number of times. This chain joins TRBV29-1 and TRBJ2-1, with TRBD2 matching over 14 bases. Germline V gene sequence: CDR1 SQVTM, CDR2 ANQGSEA. The CDR3 has 13 amino acids. The ends lost 5 bases at V and 14 bases at J; junction bases unmatched: 8. The CDR3 bases are TGCAGCGTTTCCGGACTAGCGGGGGGCCTGAAGTTCTTC. Translated: CSVSGLAGGLKFF.